The 18 T cell receptor beta chains reported below all come from one sample, sequenced in a study of cytomegalovirus exposure and HLA in healthy donors. Researchers ran the PCR with 60 Vbeta and 13 Jbeta primers. Profiling relied on immunoSEQ multiplex PCR, and the TCRdb table lists in-frame clones only, not all of them. The sample contains roughly 120,000 clones, 79% of which appear only once. Specimen: PBMCs. The receptors were sampled from a man in his late teens or twenties in good health and CMV-seronegative.

In this sample, this clone turned up a few times. The junction does not match germline at one end; this may be a read error. The V gene is TRBV7-7, the J gene TRBJ2-2, with TRBD2 matching 9 bases. Germline V gene data show CDR1 as SSHAT and CDR2 as FNYEAQ (reference sequence). The CDR3 runs to 15 residues. The CDR3: CASSLAGAQGGELFF. The CDR3 DNA sequence: TGTGCTAGCAGCTTAGCGGGAGCTCAAGGCGGGGAGCTGTTTTTT.

V usage is TRBV11-2 and J usage is TRBJ2-3; D gene uncertain. The V and J ends lost 5 bases and 2 bases respectively, with 17 bases between them. The CDR3 length is 16 residues. The V gene's germline CDR1 is SGHAT and CDR2 FQNNGV. CDR3 amino acids: CASSPLTVSNTDTQYF. In DNA form, the CDR3 reads TGTGCCAGCAGCCCTCTAACGGTATCCAACACAGATACGCAGTATTTT.

The V call is TRBV2, the J call TRBJ2-3, with D perhaps matching TRBD2 (6 bases). The germline CDR1 and CDR2 sequences are SNHLY and FYNNEI. Trimming pared 4 bases from V and 2 bases from J, leaving 13 bases between. This CDR3 contains 15 residues. In nucleotides, the CDR3 is TGTGCCAGCAGTGGGAGGGCCATCCACACAGATACGCAGTATTTT. This gives the protein CASSGRAIHTDTQYF.

A few counts support this clone. V is TRBV9 and J is TRBJ1-1; D gene unclear. V lost 0 bases and J lost 1, with 10 bases in between. The CDR3 length is 15 residues. In germline, CDR1 is SGDLS, CDR2 YYNGEE. The CDR3 DNA sequence: TGTGCCAGCAGCGTAGACGAGGGAACGAACACTGAAGCTTTCTTT. Translated, it gives CASSVDEGTNTEAFF.

The chain recombines TRBV6-5 with TRBJ1-4; 8 bases align to TRBD1. The germline V gene encodes CDR1 MNHEY and CDR2 SVGAGI. The CDR3 has 15 amino acids. Trimming at V came to 0 bases and at J to 4 bases, leaving 1 base not matched to a gene. CDR3 protein: CASSYSTGVNEKLFF. CDR3 coding DNA: TGTGCCAGCAGTTACTCGACAGGGGTTAATGAAAAACTGTTTTTT.

The chain carries TRBV5-1 and TRBJ2-7, with 12 positions matching TRBD2. The germline V gene has CDR1 SGHRS and CDR2 YFSETQ. The CDR3 spans 18 residues. J gave up 2 bases and V 4 bases, and 13 bases lay outside the gene matches. CDR3 sequence: CASSPLPTSGSTTYEQYF. As DNA, the CDR3 is TGCGCCAGCAGCCCCCTCCCGACTAGCGGGAGTACGACCTACGAGCAGTACTTC.

This clone was picked up a small number of times. The chain employs TRBV5-6 and TRBJ2-7, with TRBD1 as a possible D gene (6 bases). Trimming took 3 bases from V and 3 from J, leaving 19 bases between them. Germline V gives CDR1 SGHDT, CDR2 YYEEEE. The CDR3 loop spans 16 amino acids. The CDR3 loop reads CASSSLRQGTNYEQYV. Here the CDR3 DNA reads TGTGCCAGCAGCTCCCTACGCCAGGGGACCAACTACGAGCAGTACGTC.

In its sample, this clone was seen once. The chain combines TRBV6-4 with TRBJ2-1, with 10 nucleotides matching TRBD2. V was pared by 8 bases and J by 4 bases, with 20 bases of the junction left unmatched. Germline CDR1 reads MRHNA; CDR2 reads SNTAGT. This CDR3 has 19 residues. In nucleotides, the CDR3 is TGTGCCAGCCCTAGTTTAGCGGGAGGCCGACACCTAAAATACAATGAGCAGTTCTTC. Protein product: CASPSLAGGRHLKYNEQFF.

This clone was observed a single time. V gene TRBV28 combines with J gene TRBJ1-5, with TRBD1 matching 10 bases. The CDR3 contains 18 residues. Germline V gives CDR1 MDHEN, CDR2 SYDVKM. V gave up 5 bases and J gave up 0 bases; unmatched junction bases: 10. DNA for the CDR3: TGTGCCAGCAGTCCCCCGGGACAGGGGATGTATAGCAATCAGCCCCAGCATTTT. Translation: CASSPPGQGMYSNQPQHF.

The J gene is TRBJ2-1, the V gene TRBV11-2; D gene uncertain. This CDR3 has 16 residues. Germline V gene data show CDR1 as SGHAT and CDR2 as FQNNGV. Deletions cut 5 bases from V and 6 bases from J, with 20 bases between. The CDR3 region is CASSPTQRRLLNEQFF. The CDR3 nucleotides read TGTGCCAGCAGCCCGACCCAGCGCCGCCTCCTCAATGAGCAGTTCTTC.

V and J are TRBV7-3 and TRBJ2-2; weak D call: TRBD1 (8 bases). CDR1 is SGHTA and CDR2 is FQGTGA in the germline V gene. Deletions cut 1 base from V and 5 bases from J, with 17 bases between. The CDR3 totals 17 residues. The CDR3 DNA reads as TGTGCCAGCAGCTTAATCGGCACAGGGGGGGGGACCGGGGAGCTGTTTTTT. This encodes CASSLIGTGGGTGELFF.

In its sample, this clone was seen a few times. V and J are TRBV9 and TRBJ2-7; 8 positions match TRBD1. The CDR3 contains 15 residues. Germline V gene data show CDR1 as SGDLS and CDR2 as YYNGEE. The trim removed 3 bases at V and 2 bases at J, leaving 7 bases unmatched. The CDR3 region has the DNA TGTGCCAGCAGCGCCGCGACAGGGGAGGCCTACGAGCAGTACTTC. It translates to CASSAATGEAYEQYF.

The chain links TRBV12-2 to TRBJ2-3; whether TRBD2, the table's D call, matches the DNA was not checked. TRBV12-2 is termed a pseudogene. CDR3 length: 18 amino acids. CDR3 residues: CASRPPAQSVISLDTQYF. The CDR3 DNA is TGTGCAAGTCGCCCCCCAGCGCAGTCGGTGATTTCCCTGGATACGCAGTATTTT.

The chain joins TRBV9 to TRBJ2-2; TRBD1 might be the D (6 bases). This CDR3 is 15 amino acids long. The V gene's germline CDR1 is SGDLS and CDR2 YYNGEE. V shed 0 bases and J shed 5 bases, with 11 bases lying between them. The DNA of the CDR3 is TGTGCCAGCAGCGTAGCCAACAGGGAGACCGGGGAGCTGTTTTTT. Protein sequence: CASSVANRETGELFF.

The sample holds a few counts of this clone. This sequence joins TRBV5-6 and TRBJ1-1; 7 positions match TRBD1. V lost 4 bases and J lost 3; bases outside the gene matches: 9. Germline V gene lookup returns CDR1 SGHDT and CDR2 YYEEEE. The CDR3 loop spans 15 amino acids. This chain's CDR3 is CASSPTLTGYTEAFF. DNA for the CDR3: TGTGCCAGCAGCCCTACCCTGACAGGGTACACTGAAGCTTTCTTT.

The chain recombines TRBV19 with TRBJ2-7; maybe TRBD1 (5 bases). This CDR3 spans 15 amino acids. Germline V lookup: CDR1 LNHDA, CDR2 SQIVND (reference sequence). V lost 1 base to trimming and J lost 2 bases, with 12 bases between them. CDR3 DNA sequence: TGTGCCAGTAGTATAGGTGGGGCAGGGACCTACGAGCAGTACTTC. Amino acids: CASSIGGAGTYEQYF.

Remarks on this clone: Its ends do not fully match the called genes, so a read error is possible. V gene TRBV7-9 combines with J gene TRBJ1-2; 9 positions match TRBD1. Germline loops: CDR1 SEHNR, CDR2 FQNEAQ (reference sequence). This CDR3 region has 16 residues. The CDR3 spells CSSSLFGQGHPYGYTF. Here the CDR3 DNA reads TGTTCCAGCAGCTTATTCGGACAGGGGCACCCCTATGGCTACACCTTC.

The chain couples TRBV6-5 to TRBJ1-1; weak D call: TRBD1 (6 bases). The CDR3 totals 13 residues. Germline lookup yields CDR1 MNHEY and CDR2 SVGAGI. V lost 6 bases and J lost 3, with 11 bases in between. Written as DNA, the CDR3 is TGTGCCAGCAGAACTACAGGGTACACTGAAGCTTTCTTT. As protein: CASRTTGYTEAFF.